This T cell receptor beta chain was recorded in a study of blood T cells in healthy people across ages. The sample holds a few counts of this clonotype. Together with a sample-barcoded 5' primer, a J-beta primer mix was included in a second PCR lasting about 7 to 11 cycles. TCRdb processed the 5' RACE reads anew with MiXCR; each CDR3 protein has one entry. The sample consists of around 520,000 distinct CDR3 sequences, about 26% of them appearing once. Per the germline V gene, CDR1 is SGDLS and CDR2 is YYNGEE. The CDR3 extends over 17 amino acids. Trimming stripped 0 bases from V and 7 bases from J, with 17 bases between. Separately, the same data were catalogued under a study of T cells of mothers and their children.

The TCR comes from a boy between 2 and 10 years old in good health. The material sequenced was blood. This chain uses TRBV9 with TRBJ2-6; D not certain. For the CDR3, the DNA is TGTGCCAGCAGCGTAGAGGTCCGCCGCTCACTAGCCAACGTCCTGACTTTC. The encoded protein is CASSVEVRRSLANVLTF.